This T cell receptor beta chain emerged from a study of Ad26.COV2.S vaccination and SARS-CoV-2 variants. Treatment here: some 20 received Ad26.COV2.S at low or high dose, single or two shots; about 5 received placebo; per-sample allocation not given. Day 63 after the first injection of vaccine or placebo was the sampling time. The sample came from a Boston adult aged 18-55 years. Some clones are missing from TCRdb's copy, which holds only in-frame ones; the method was immunoSEQ multiplex PCR. The sample lists 300,000 to 350,000 clones; 75% to 90% were seen once. This TCR was sampled from a person between 18 and 60 years old who received the Ad26.COV2.S COVID-19 vaccine or a placebo. The specimen was peripheral blood, collected in a trial of Ad26.COV2.S vaccine versus placebo.

Here the CDR3 reads CASSLYGLTNEKLFF. The CDR3, as DNA: TGTGCCAGCAGCTTATACGGGTTAACTAATGAAAAACTGTTTTTT. The chain combines TRBV13 with TRBJ1-4, with unresolved D. Trimming took 2 bases from V and 1 from J, leaving 8 bases between them. Germline loops: CDR1 PRHDT, CDR2 FYEKMQ (reference sequence). The CDR3 is 15 amino acids.